The source of this T cell receptor (beta chain) is a study of T cells in Graves' hyperthyroidism and ophthalmopathy (dated by TCRdb to 2018 to 2020). In terms of the full investigation: Peripheral blood samples were taken at initial diagnosis, before any treatment was given. After blood sampling, hyperthyroidism patients were treated with methimazole at a starting dose of 30 mg daily, and ophthalmopathy patients were treated with high-dose intravenous methylprednisolone. An independent validation cohort of fewer than 20 hyperthyroidism patients and 17 patients who later progressed to ophthalmopathy tested prospective prediction of ophthalmopathy. The 100 or so discovery patients were divided at random into training and test sets in a 7:3 ratio. TCR Vbeta CDR3 sequencing of 120 to 150 peripheral blood samples (43 ophthalmopathy, 75 or so hyperthyroidism and roughly 17 progressor patients) is reported in the paper. The study also compared thyroid tissue and blood T-cell repertoires from a handful of Graves' hyperthyroidism patients. A discovery cohort of around 98 patients, 43 with Graves' ophthalmopathy and under 60 with stable Graves' hyperthyroidism, was used to find distinguishing TCR V-J signatures.

Looking up the germline V gene (reference sequence) yields CDR1 DFQATT and CDR2 SNEGSKA. Spanning cysteine to phenylalanine, the CDR3 consists of 13 amino acids. Just CDR3 DNA is preserved here, 39 bases in frame from base 1. V has 6 bases trimmed and J has 8 bases trimmed; junction bases matching no gene number 10. A patient counted as having stable Graves' hyperthyroidism if no progression to ophthalmopathy occurred over 18 months of follow-up. Hyperthyroidism patients were newly diagnosed, with disease duration under 2 months, and aged 18 to 65 years. The study excluded patients with uncontrolled infections, other autoimmune diseases, pregnancy or lactation. Diagnoses were established on the basis of clinical symptoms, serum thyroxine and TRAb, thyroid ultrasound, and orbital computed tomography. Ficoll-Paque density gradient centrifugation was used to isolate PBMCs from approximately 10 ml of fresh peripheral blood. Trizol reagent was used to extract total RNA, and RNA quality was then checked on an Agilent 2100 Bioanalyzer.

Findings and caveats that apply to the study as a whole: Most expanded thyroid clonotypes (frequency above 0.001) were also detected in blood, a finding suggesting that blood repertoires may reflect thyroid immune responses. A model built on a 13 V-J signature distinguished ophthalmopathy from stable hyperthyroidism, reaching about 88% sensitivity and under 84% specificity in cross-validation and 80%/75% in testing. In validation, the model predicted progression to ophthalmopathy with over 60% sensitivity and about 72% specificity, a median of approximately 6.7 months before onset. No statistical method was used to fix the sample size in advance, and group allocation was not hidden from the investigators.

TCR beta CDR3 regions were amplified from RNA transcripts. The TCR CDR3 was subjected to a first round of RT-PCR using the HTBI primer set and the Qiagen OneStep RT-PCR kit. A second multiplex PCR round built the libraries, followed by size selection and purification. Libraries were sequenced paired-end with 100 bp reads on an Illumina HiSeq2000. The original methods were these. SOAPnuke was used to process the raw data, with reads discarded if the reads contained adapters or uncalled bases, had a mean Phred below 15, or lacked an exact constant-primer or identifier match. COPE v1.2.5 was used to merge high-quality paired reads, and clonotypes were defined as unique nucleotide sequences. MiTCR v1.1 was used to align the clonotypes against IMGT TRBV, TRBD and TRBJ reference segments. Only V-J combinations with frequency above 0.0001, covering roughly 99% of repertoires, were analysed. A TCS score was defined as the ratio of F50 (clonal expansion) to E x V (chaos), with BLOSUM62-based TCRdist applied between CDR3 peptides within each V-J. Welch's t-statistics and random forest reduced 450 to 600 V-J features to 13, which were used in a naive Bayes classifier (R e1071). The public reads were quality trimmed at Q25 with fastp and then assembled into clones with MiXCR by TCRdb, keeping productive beta chains. When rows share a CDR3 protein, they turn into one entry using the most common DNA and genes. These V and J calls originate from TCRdb's pipeline instead of the authors' own analysis. The sample yields approximately 400,000 distinct CDR3 sequences; approximately 15% were counted once. Jointly, the top ten make up roughly 9.6% of the sample.

This clonotype was observed at least ten times. The antigen this receptor binds is unknown. Base qualities are not provided; no much larger clone lies one nucleotide away. The sequence came from a woman aged 60 to 75 with Graves' hyperthyroidism. The chain uses TRBV20-1 and TRBJ1-2; 9 bases in the junction line up with TRBD1. Sequenced material: blood. The nucleotide sequence reads as follows: TGCAGTGCAACCGCCGGGACAGGGACGGGCTACACCTTC. This gives the protein CSATAGTGTGYTF.